This TCR beta chain was documented in a study of metastatic and nonmetastatic thyroid tumors. Background on the study: It was across blood and tumor or nodule tissue from malignant and benign thyroid patients that repertoires were compared.

Study results and limitations: According to reports, the diversity of TCR beta was significantly higher in malignant thyroid tumors than in benign nodules, and this held in both blood and tumor samples.

In the source study's methods: CDR3 was compared across clinicopathological groups, and the resulting differences were used to build a distant-metastasis classifier for papillary thyroid cancer. TCRdb ran MiXCR on the PCR reads. These V and J calls derive from TCRdb rather than the authors' analysis. The sample has 21,000 or so clones, roughly 15% seen once. Germline-derived CDR1 and CDR2 are DFQATT and SNEGSKA (reference sequence). Germline trimming cut 3 bases from V and 6 bases from J; bases unmatched to any gene: 4. The CDR3 is 13 residues long. This clone was detected many times. What it binds is unknown. A much more abundant neighbour one base away suggests this may be a read error. This sample also contains other DNA sequences that code for the same CDR3. Ahead of thyroid surgery, no patient had received treatment of any kind.

Sequenced material: blood. J is TRBJ2-1 and V is TRBV20-1, with 8 bases lining up with TRBD1. The clonotype originates from a female donor with papillary thyroid cancer or a benign thyroid nodule (not recorded which). Some clones in this sample may be carry-over from other donors' samples. In DNA form, the CDR3 reads TGCAGTGCTAGGGACAGGGTATCCAATGAGCAGTTCTTC. Encoded protein: CSARDRVSNEQFF.